This T cell receptor beta chain was observed in a study of T cells in Graves' hyperthyroidism and ophthalmopathy. Diagnostic assessment was based on clinical symptoms, serum thyroxine and TRAb, thyroid ultrasound and orbital computed tomography. Regarding the study as a whole: The model forecast ophthalmopathy, anticipating it by a median approximately 7 months before onset.

Regions amplified from RNA transcripts were the TCR beta CDR3 regions. The HTBI primer set served for first-round RT-PCR of the TCR CDR3. A single record per CDR3 protein comes from TCRdb applying MiXCR to the multiplex PCR reads. This table has under 400,000 distinct CDR3 sequences, approximately 15% appearing once. Many counts were recorded for this clonotype. The target antigen is unknown. V dropped 0 bases and J dropped 1 base, with 1 base sitting between them. The CDR3 loop spans 11 amino acids. Germline V gene sequence: CDR1 DFQATT, CDR2 SNEGSKA (reference sequence). This sequence joins TRBV20-1 and TRBJ2-7; no definite D call. Input material: blood. This sequence was found in a woman aged 55-75 years with Graves' hyperthyroidism. The CDR3 sequence: CSARESYEQYF. CDR3 bases: TGCAGTGCTAGAGAGTCCTACGAGCAGTACTTC.